Shown below are 14 T cell receptor beta chains from a single sample sequenced in a study of cytomegalovirus exposure and HLA in healthy donors. Repertoires were generated with immunoSEQ multiplex PCR, while TCRdb's copy carries only in-frame clones and drops some. The table includes some 110,000 clones, about 87% detected once. Sequencing was performed on PBMCs. These receptors all come from a young woman in good health and CMV-seropositive.

The CDR3 here is CASSDPRGGDRELFF. In nucleotides, the CDR3 is TGTGCCAGCAGTGACCCACGCGGGGGGGACCGGGAGCTGTTTTTT. The chain uses TRBV6-1 and TRBJ2-2, with TRBD2 matching over 9 bases. This CDR3 is built from 15 residues. Germline values: CDR1 MNHNS, CDR2 SASEGT. Unmatched junction bases numbered 8, after V lost 3 bases and J lost 9 bases.

The J gene is TRBJ1-6, the V gene TRBV5-4, with D perhaps TRBD1 (5 bases). The CDR3 has 16 residues. Trimming pared 4 bases from V and 3 bases from J, leaving 14 bases between. Germline assignment: CDR1 SGHNT and CDR2 YYREEE (reference sequence). The CDR3 DNA reads as TGTGCCAGCAGCCGGGGGTCGACAGACTATAATTCACCCCTCCACTTT. Protein product: CASSRGSTDYNSPLHF.

The chain has TRBV28 and TRBJ1-6; 9 nucleotides agree with TRBD1. The germline CDR1 and CDR2 sequences are MDHEN and SYDVKM. CDR3 length: 17 amino acids. V dropped 4 bases and J dropped 3; count of bases not matched to a gene: 7. This CDR3 is CASSSPGQGGYNSPLHF. The CDR3 DNA follows: TGTGCCAGCAGTTCGCCGGGACAGGGAGGCTATAATTCACCCCTCCACTTT.

The chain has TRBV5-6 and TRBJ2-3; unclear D gene. V was trimmed by 2 bases and J by 10 bases, leaving 17 bases between them. The germline V gene has CDR1 SGHDT and CDR2 YYEEEE. The CDR3 has 14 amino acids. CDR3 DNA sequence: TGTGCCAGCAGCTTCTTCCAGGTGCTTTGGGCGCAGTATTTT. Protein product: CASSFFQVLWAQYF.

This sequence joins TRBV10-3 and TRBJ1-6, with TRBD1 matching over 7 bases. V shed 5 bases and J 8 bases; nucleotides not matched to a gene: 12. Germline values: CDR1 ENHRY, CDR2 SYGVKD. The CDR3 has 16 residues. The CDR3 DNA reads TGTGCCATCAGTTTCACTCGGACAGGTGAGGATTCACCCCTCCACTTT. This codes for CAISFTRTGEDSPLHF.

The J gene is TRBJ2-7, the V gene TRBV7-2; possible D gene TRBD2, 5 bases. The germline V gene has CDR1 SGHTA and CDR2 FQGNSA. V was shortened by 2 bases and J by 1 base, with 9 bases between the two germline ends. The CDR3 loop spans 14 amino acids. The CDR3 loop reads CASSLTGVSYEQYV. CDR3 bases: TGTGCCAGCAGCTTAACCGGGGTTTCCTACGAGCAGTACGTC.

The V gene is TRBV28, the J gene TRBJ1-3; 8 nucleotides line up with TRBD1. V was pared by 4 bases and J by 0 bases, with 8 bases of the junction left unmatched. Germline V gives CDR1 MDHEN, CDR2 SYDVKM. The CDR3 is 17 amino acids. The CDR3 sequence is CASSSRGQGFSGNTIYF. For the CDR3, the DNA is TGTGCCAGCAGTTCGAGAGGACAGGGCTTCTCTGGAAACACCATATATTTT.

The chain carries TRBV6-1 and TRBJ1-5; 9 nucleotides match TRBD1. The V and J ends lost 5 bases and 5 bases, in that order; junction bases with no gene match: 4. CDR1 and CDR2 from the germline V gene are MNHNS and SASEGT. The length of the CDR3 is 14 residues. The CDR3 bases are TGTGCCAGCAGTACTACAGGGGGCTATCAGCCCCAGCATTTT. It is translated as CASSTTGGYQPQHF.

V and J are TRBV9 and TRBJ1-1; D is ambiguous. This CDR3 comprises 13 residues. Germline V gene data show CDR1 as SGDLS and CDR2 as YYNGEE. V was trimmed by 4 bases and J by 2 bases, leaving 9 bases between them. The CDR3 region has the DNA TGTGCCAGCAGCAGGGAGGGCAACACTGAAGCTTTCTTT. It yields the protein CASSREGNTEAFF.

Only one count was recorded for this clone. The CDR3 DNA follows: TGCGCCAGCAGGCAGGACAGGGGGCGAGAGACCCAGTACTTC. It is translated as CASRQDRGRETQYF. The chain combines TRBV10-1 with TRBJ2-5, with 11 bases aligning to TRBD1. Losses at the gene ends were 6 bases for V and 4 bases for J; bases not matched to a gene: 4. Germline V lookup: CDR1 WNHNN, CDR2 SYGVQD (reference sequence). There are 14 residues in the CDR3.

This chain uses TRBV2 with TRBJ2-5, with 9 nucleotides matching TRBD2. Germline V gene data show CDR1 as SNHLY and CDR2 as FYNNEI. V lost 1 base, J lost 1 base, and 4 bases stayed unmatched. This CDR3 contains 16 residues. CDR3 coding DNA: TGTGCCAGCAGTGAAGTGATAGCGGGGGCCCAAGAGACCCAGTACTTC. This sequence encodes CASSEVIAGAQETQYF. The variable domain in full, completed from reference TRBV2 and TRBJ2-5, reads EPEVTQTPSHQVTQMGQEVILRCVPISNHLYFYWYRQILGQKVEFLVSFYNNEISEKSEIFDDQFSVERPDGSNFTLKIRSTKLEDSAMYFCASSEVIAGAQETQYFGPGTRLLVL.

This chain uses TRBV4-3 with TRBJ1-4; D not resolved. The V end was cut by 3 bases, the J end by 7 bases, with 6 bases between. The length of the CDR3 is 12 residues. Germline CDR1 LGHNA, CDR2 YSLEER. Written as DNA, the CDR3 is TGCGCCAGCAGCCATAGAGGTGAAAAACTGTTTTTT. It translates to CASSHRGEKLFF.

The chain carries TRBV28 and TRBJ1-1; no definite D call. The germline V gene has CDR1 MDHEN and CDR2 SYDVKM. This CDR3 region has 13 residues. Trimming removed 7 bases at V and 2 bases at J, with 11 bases between. CDR3 sequence reads: CASITGRNTEAFF. The DNA of the CDR3 is TGTGCCAGCATTACGGGGAGAAACACTGAAGCTTTCTTT.

The rearrangement joins TRBV4-1 to TRBJ2-7; tentatively, D is TRBD2 (6 bases). The CDR3 has 16 amino acids. V lost 4 bases and J lost 2, with 18 bases in between. The germline V gene encodes CDR1 MGHRA and CDR2 YSYEKL. DNA for the CDR3: TGCGCCAGCAGCCCCCGGGGTAGCGGTATCCCCTACGAGCAGTACTTC. Its protein product is CASSPRGSGIPYEQYF.